The text below deals with one T cell receptor beta chain. As yet, its antigen is unknown. This specimen includes other DNA sequences encoding the same CDR3. Germline CDR1 reads SGHRS; CDR2 reads YFSETQ. The V end was cut by 0 bases, the J end by 3 bases, with 4 bases between. The CDR3 spans 12 residues. These data originate in a study of cytomegalovirus exposure and HLA in healthy donors. Overall study results and limits: The CMV antigen specificity of a few CMV-associated chains was confirmed through in vitro analysis. The listing of approximately 160 TCR beta chains classed them as cytomegalovirus-associated. High sensitivity and specificity were reportedly achieved when the classifier diagnosed cytomegalovirus status.

Measured with immunoSEQ multiplex PCR; TCRdb has only the in-frame clones, and not every one. The table has about 200,000 clones, around 83% seen once. The chain recombines TRBV5-1 with TRBJ2-7; D not certain. This clonotype was sampled from a woman aged 25 to 39 in good health and CMV-seropositive. The material sequenced was PBMCs. The CDR3 sequence is CASSLDGYEQYF. In DNA form, the CDR3 reads TGCGCCAGCAGCTTGGACGGCTACGAGCAGTACTTC.